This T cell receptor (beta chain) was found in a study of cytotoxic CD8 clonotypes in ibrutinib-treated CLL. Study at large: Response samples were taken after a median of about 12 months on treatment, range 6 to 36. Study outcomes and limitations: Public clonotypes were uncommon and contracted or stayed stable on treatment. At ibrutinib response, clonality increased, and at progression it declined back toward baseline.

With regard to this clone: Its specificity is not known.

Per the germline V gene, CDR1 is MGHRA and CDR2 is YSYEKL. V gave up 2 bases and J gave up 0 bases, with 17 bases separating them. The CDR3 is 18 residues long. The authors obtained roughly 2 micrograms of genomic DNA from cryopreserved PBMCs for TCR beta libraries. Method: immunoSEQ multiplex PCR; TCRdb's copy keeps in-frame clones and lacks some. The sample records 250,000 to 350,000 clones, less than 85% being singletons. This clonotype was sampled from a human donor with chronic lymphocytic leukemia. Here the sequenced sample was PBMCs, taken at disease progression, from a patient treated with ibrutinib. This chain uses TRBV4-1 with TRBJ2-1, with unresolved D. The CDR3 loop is CASSQQFGPPSSYNEQFF. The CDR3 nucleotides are TGCGCCAGCAGCCAACAATTTGGACCTCCCAGCTCCTACAATGAGCAGTTCTTC.